This T cell receptor (beta chain) originates from a study of blood T cell repertoires in COVID-19. Per the study methods: Researchers report that nucleated cell counts were estimated from reference gene primer amplification. Using immunoSEQ multiplex PCR, the repertoire was profiled, and TCRdb retains in-frame clones only, with some absent. That table supplies the V and J calls and clone size; D and trimming were determined from the DNA. This table has some 160,000 clones, roughly 91% appearing once. CDR3 length equals 14 residues. CDR1 and CDR2 (germline): MDHEN, SYDVKM. V was trimmed by 4 bases and J by 4 bases, leaving 13 bases between them.

The genes are TRBV28 and TRBJ1-1; no clear D gene. The TCR sequence derives from a man between 18 and 29 years old with COVID-19, enrolled during active disease. The specimen sequenced was peripheral blood. CDR3 DNA sequence: TGTGCCAGCAGTTCCAGACCGGGAGGCACTGAAGCTTTCTTT. Amino acid sequence: CASSSRPGGTEAFF. The full variable domain, rest sourced from reference TRBV28 and TRBJ1-1, is DVKVTQSSRYLVKRTGEKVFLECVQDMDHENMFWYRQDPGLGLRLIYFSYDVKMKEKGDIPEGYSVSREKKERFSLILESASTNQTSMYLCASSSRPGGTEAFFGQGTRLTVV.